The entry below gives a single T cell receptor beta chain sequence along with its context. Its antigen has not been determined. A junction boundary mismatches the germline segment, possibly from a read error. This entry comes from a study of blood T cell repertoires in COVID-19 (dated by TCRdb to 2019 to 2021). Describing the broader study: The collaborator samples originated in the United States, Italy and Spain and spanned the acute and convalescent phases of COVID-19. The prospective study material was composed of cDNA or gDNA derived from T cells, B-cell-depleted T cells, or PBMCs. Subjects who had been exposed to COVID-19, were actively infected with it, or had recovered from it provided the deeply sampled blood TCRbeta repertoires that made up the dataset. A freely available public database, intended as a resource for researchers studying the immune response to SARS-CoV-2, is where the repertoires were released. Samples came from the ongoing ImmuneRACE study (first 160 participants) plus 1,254 subjects from 6 global collaborators. A de-identified subject ID, COVID-19 status, age in years and sex were almost always included in the sample metadata. Where available, HLA class I and class II types were taken from metadata supplied by the sample provider and were not determined by assay-based typing.

CDR1 and CDR2, looked up from the germline V gene (reference sequence), are GTSNPN and SVGIG. From the cysteine through the phenylalanine, the CDR3 covers 14 amino acids. Only the CDR3 region is kept as DNA, spanning 42 bases read in frame from base 1. Overall results and qualifications from the work: The quantity of clinical and demographic metadata differed by source and by participant and was supplied without curation.

A second Seattle source provided samples from volunteer blood donors who had recovered from COVID-19. The collaborating institutions used their own protocols to collect whole blood in K2EDTA tubes. For TCRbeta analysis, collaborators shipped samples in one of three forms: frozen whole blood, isolated PBMCs, or DNA extracted from either of those sample types. TCRbeta CDR3 regions were amplified from genomic DNA by means of the immunoSEQ Assay, a bias-controlled multiplex PCR. Per the source publication's procedure: Nucleated cell counts per sample were estimated from amplification of reference gene primers within the assay. To quantify the absolute abundance of each unique TCRbeta CDR3 rearrangement, sequence reads were collapsed and filtered. Productive Simpson clonality was computed per sample as the square root of Simpson's diversity index over productive rearrangements. Imported from immuneACCESS, the table was reduced by TCRdb to in-frame sequences with V and J called. These copies leave out some clones; in studies compared against another copy, an unresolved V gene accounts for under half, and the cause of the remainder is not known. Clone size and the V and J calls come from that table; the DNA yielded D and trimming. This sample holds roughly 250,000 clones; about 88% were observed only once. The ten largest clones represent around 0.98% of the sample.

The rearrangement joined TRBV30 to TRBJ1-5; the D gene is perhaps TRBD1, from 6 matching bases. The TCR sequence derives from a middle-aged woman who had recovered from COVID-19. The sequencing input was peripheral blood. The DNA is TGCGCGGGGGCGTGGGACGGATTCAATCAGCCCCAGCATTTT. It translates to CAGAWDGFNQPQHF.